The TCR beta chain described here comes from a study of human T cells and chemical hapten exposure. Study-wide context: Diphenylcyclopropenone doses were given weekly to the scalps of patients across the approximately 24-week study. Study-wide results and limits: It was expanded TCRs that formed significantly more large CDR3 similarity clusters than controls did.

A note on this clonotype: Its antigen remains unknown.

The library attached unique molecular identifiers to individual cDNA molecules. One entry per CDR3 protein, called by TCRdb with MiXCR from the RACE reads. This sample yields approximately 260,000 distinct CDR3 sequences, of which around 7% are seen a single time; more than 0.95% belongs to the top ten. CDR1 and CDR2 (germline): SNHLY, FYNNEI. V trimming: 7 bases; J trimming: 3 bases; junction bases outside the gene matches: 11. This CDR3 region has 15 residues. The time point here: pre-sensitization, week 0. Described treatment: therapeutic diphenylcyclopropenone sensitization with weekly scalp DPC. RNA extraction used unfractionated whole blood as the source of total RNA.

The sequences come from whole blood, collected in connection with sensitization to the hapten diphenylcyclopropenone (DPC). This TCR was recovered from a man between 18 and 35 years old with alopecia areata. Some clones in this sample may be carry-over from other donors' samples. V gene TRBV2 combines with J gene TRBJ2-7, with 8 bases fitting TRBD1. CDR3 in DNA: TGTGCCAGCACTCCCCCGACAGGGGCGAACTACGAGCAGTACTTC. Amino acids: CASTPPTGANYEQYF.